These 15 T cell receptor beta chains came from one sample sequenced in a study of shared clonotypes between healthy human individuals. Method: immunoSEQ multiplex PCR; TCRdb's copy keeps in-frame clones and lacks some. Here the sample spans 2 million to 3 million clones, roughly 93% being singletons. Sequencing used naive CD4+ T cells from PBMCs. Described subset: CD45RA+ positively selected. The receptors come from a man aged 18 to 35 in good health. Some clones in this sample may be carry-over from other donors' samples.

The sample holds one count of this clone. The CDR3 sequence: CASHSPGGAAFEAFF. The CDR3 region has the DNA TGTGCCAGTCACAGCCCTGGCGGTGCTGCTTTTGAAGCTTTCTTT. V and J are TRBV19 and TRBJ1-1; D is unresolved. Germline-derived CDR1 and CDR2 are LNHDA and SQIVND (reference sequence). The CDR3 is 15 residues long. V was pared by 8 bases and J by 7 bases, with 23 bases between.

Here the CDR3 reads CASSQDSSGYNEQFF. CDR3 DNA: TGCGCCAGCAGCCAAGATTCTAGCGGATACAATGAGCAGTTCTTC. This chain links TRBV4-1 with TRBJ2-1; TRBD2 matches 7 bases. Germline CDR1 reads MGHRA; CDR2 reads YSYEKL. J gave up 4 bases and V 0 bases, and 3 bases lay outside the gene matches. This CDR3 is built from 15 residues.

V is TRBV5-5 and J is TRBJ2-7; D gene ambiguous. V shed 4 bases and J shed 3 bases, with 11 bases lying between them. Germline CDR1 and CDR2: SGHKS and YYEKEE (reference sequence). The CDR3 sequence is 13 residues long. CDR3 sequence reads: CASSMTDGYEQYF. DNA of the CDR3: TGTGCCAGCAGCATGACGGACGGCTACGAGCAGTACTTC.

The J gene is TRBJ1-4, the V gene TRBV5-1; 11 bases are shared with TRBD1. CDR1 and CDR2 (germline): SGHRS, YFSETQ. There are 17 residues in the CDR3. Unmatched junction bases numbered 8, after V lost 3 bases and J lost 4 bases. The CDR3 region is CASSSGQGAPFNEKLFF. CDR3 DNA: TGCGCCAGCAGCTCAGGACAGGGGGCCCCGTTTAATGAAAAACTGTTTTTT.

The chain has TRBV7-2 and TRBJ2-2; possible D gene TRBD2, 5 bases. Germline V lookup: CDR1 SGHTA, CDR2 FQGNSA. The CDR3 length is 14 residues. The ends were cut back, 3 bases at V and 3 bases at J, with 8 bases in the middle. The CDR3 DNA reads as TGTGCCAGCAGCTTTACTAGAGACACCGGGGAGCTGTTTTTT. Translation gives CASSFTRDTGELFF.

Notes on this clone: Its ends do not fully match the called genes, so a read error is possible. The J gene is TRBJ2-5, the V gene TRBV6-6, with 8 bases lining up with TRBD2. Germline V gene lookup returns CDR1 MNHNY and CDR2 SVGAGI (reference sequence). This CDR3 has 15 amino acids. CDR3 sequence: CANSYSGGRYETQYF. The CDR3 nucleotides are TGTGCCAACAGTTACTCTGGCGGGAGGTATGAGACCCAGTACTTC.

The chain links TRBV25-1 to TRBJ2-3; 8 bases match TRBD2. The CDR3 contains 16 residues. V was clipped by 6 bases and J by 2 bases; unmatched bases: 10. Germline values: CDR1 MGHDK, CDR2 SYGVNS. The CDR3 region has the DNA TGTGCCAGCAGGGCCACGTTCGGGGGGGTCACAGATACGCAGTATTTT. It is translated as CASRATFGGVTDTQYF.

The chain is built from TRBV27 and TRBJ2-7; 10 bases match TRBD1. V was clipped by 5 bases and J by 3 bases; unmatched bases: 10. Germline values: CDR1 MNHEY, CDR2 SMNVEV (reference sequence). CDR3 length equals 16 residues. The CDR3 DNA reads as TGTGCCAGCAGTCAGTTCCGGGACAGGGGAAGCTACGAGCAGTACTTC. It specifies CASSQFRDRGSYEQYF.

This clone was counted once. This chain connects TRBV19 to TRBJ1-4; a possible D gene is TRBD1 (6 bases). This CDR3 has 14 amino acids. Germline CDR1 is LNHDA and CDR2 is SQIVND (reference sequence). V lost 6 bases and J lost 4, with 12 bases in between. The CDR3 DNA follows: TGTGCCAGTAGAAACAGGGCTGGTAATGAAAAACTGTTTTTT. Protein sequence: CASRNRAGNEKLFF.

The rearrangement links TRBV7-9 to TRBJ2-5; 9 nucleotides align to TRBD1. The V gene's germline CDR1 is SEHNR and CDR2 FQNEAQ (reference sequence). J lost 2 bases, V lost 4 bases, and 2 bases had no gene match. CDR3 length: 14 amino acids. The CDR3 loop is CASSSDRGQETQYF. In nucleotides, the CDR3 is TGTGCCAGCAGCTCGGACAGGGGTCAAGAGACCCAGTACTTC.

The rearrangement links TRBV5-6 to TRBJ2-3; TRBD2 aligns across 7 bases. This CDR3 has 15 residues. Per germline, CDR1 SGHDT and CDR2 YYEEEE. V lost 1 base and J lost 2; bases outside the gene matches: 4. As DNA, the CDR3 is TGTGCCAGCAGCTTGAGCGCGGGAGCCACAGATACGCAGTATTTT. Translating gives CASSLSAGATDTQYF.

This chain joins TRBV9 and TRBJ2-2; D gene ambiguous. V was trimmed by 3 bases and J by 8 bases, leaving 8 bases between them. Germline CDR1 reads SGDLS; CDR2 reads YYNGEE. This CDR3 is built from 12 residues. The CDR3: CASSGRRGELFF. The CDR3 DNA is TGTGCCAGCAGCGGGCGCCGAGGGGAGCTGTTTTTT.

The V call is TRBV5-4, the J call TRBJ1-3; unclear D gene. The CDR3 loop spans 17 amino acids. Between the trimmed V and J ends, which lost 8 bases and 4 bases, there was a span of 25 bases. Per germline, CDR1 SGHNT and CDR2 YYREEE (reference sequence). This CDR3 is CASHAGPKGITGNTIYF. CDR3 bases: TGTGCCAGTCATGCAGGACCTAAGGGAATAACCGGAAACACCATATATTTT.

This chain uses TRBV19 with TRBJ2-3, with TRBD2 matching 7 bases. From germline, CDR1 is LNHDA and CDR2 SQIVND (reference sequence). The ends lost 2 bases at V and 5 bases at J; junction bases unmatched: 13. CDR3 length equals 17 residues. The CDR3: CASSIRTGREWGDTQYF. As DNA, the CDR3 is TGTGCCAGTAGTATAAGGACCGGGCGGGAGTGGGGAGATACGCAGTATTTT.

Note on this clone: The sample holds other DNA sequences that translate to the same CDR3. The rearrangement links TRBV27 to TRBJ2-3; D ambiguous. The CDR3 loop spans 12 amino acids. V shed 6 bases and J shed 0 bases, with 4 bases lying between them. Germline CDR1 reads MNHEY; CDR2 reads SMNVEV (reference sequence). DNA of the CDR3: TGTGCCAGCAGGTTGAGCACAGATACGCAGTATTTT. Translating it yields CASRLSTDTQYF.